The 28 T cell receptor beta chains below come from one sample, sequenced in a study of control samples from healthy donors and cancer patients. The assay was immunoSEQ multiplex PCR, and TCRdb's table has in-frame clones only and misses some. The table lists over 80,000 clones, around four fifths of them singletons. Sample: blood. The origin of the receptors is a man younger than 45 in good health.

J is TRBJ2-2 and V is TRBV20-1; weak D call: TRBD2 (5 bases). The CDR3 has 13 amino acids. V was cut by 6 bases and J by 0 bases, with 8 bases left in between. Germline lookup yields CDR1 DFQATT and CDR2 SNEGSKA (reference sequence). The CDR3: CSASSANTGELFF. The CDR3 DNA follows: TGCAGTGCAAGTAGCGCGAACACCGGGGAGCTGTTTTTT.

The chain joins TRBV5-1 to TRBJ2-3; 11 positions agree with TRBD2. This CDR3 has 17 residues. J was trimmed by 1 base and V by 0 bases; bases with no gene match: 4. In germline, CDR1 is SGHRS, CDR2 YFSETQ. Here the CDR3 reads CASSLGASGGRTDTQYF. The CDR3 coding sequence is TGCGCCAGCAGCTTGGGGGCTAGCGGGGGGCGCACAGATACGCAGTATTTT. Full variable domain (outside the CDR3, taken from reference TRBV5-1 and TRBJ2-3): KAGVTQTPRYLIKTRGQQVTLSCSPISGHRSVSWYQQTPGQGLQFLFEYFSETQRNKGNFPGRFSGRQFSNSRSEMNVSTLELGDSALYLCASSLGASGGRTDTQYFGPGTRLTVL.

This chain joins TRBV7-9 and TRBJ1-1; a weak D match, TRBD1 (6 bases). The CDR3 consists of 15 residues. The germline gives CDR1 SEHNR, CDR2 FQNEAQ (reference sequence). V gave up 1 base and J gave up 3 bases, with 12 bases separating them. The CDR3 loop is CASSLVQGWDTEAFF. The DNA of the CDR3 is TGTGCCAGCAGCTTAGTACAGGGCTGGGACACTGAAGCTTTCTTT.

The genes are TRBV10-3 and TRBJ1-2; D ambiguous. The CDR3 runs to 13 residues. Trimming removed 4 bases from V and 3 bases from J, with 9 bases in between. Germline V gene lookup returns CDR1 ENHRY and CDR2 SYGVKD. The CDR3 sequence is CAISGKGDYGYTF. The CDR3 coding sequence is TGTGCCATCAGTGGGAAGGGTGACTATGGCTACACCTTC.

V and J are TRBV12-3 or TRBV12-4 and TRBJ1-5, with D unclear. The V gene lost 8 bases and the J gene lost 6 bases, with 14 bases spanning the gap. This CDR3 is built from 13 residues. CDR3 in DNA: TGTGCCAGCCGGTACTCGATGGCTCAGCCCCAGCATTTT. It specifies CASRYSMAQPQHF.

This clone was recorded at least ten times. V is TRBV6-5 and J is TRBJ1-5, with a possible D match to TRBD1 (5 bases). Germline CDR1 reads MNHEY; CDR2 reads SVGAGI. This CDR3 has 15 residues. Trimming left V 4 bases short and J 7 bases short, with 17 bases between. The CDR3 DNA reads TGTGCCAGCAGTTTCCCGGAGCAGGGAGGACAGCCCCAGCATTTT. This encodes CASSFPEQGGQPQHF.

This chain uses TRBV11-2 with TRBJ1-1; TRBD1 agrees at 8 bases. In germline, CDR1 is SGHAT, CDR2 FQNNGV. The V segment lost 3 bases and the J segment 5 bases; nucleotides outside the gene matches: 5. The CDR3 is 14 residues long. The CDR3 region has the DNA TGTGCCAGCAGCTTGACAGGGGTGAGGACTGAAGCTTTCTTT. Protein sequence: CASSLTGVRTEAFF.

This chain joins TRBV28 and TRBJ1-3, with D perhaps TRBD1 (5 bases). The CDR3 extends over 15 amino acids. The V gene lost 6 bases and the J gene lost 4 bases, with 16 bases spanning the gap. Germline V gene sequence: CDR1 MDHEN, CDR2 SYDVKM. CDR3 sequence (DNA): TGTGCCAGCAGCCCCCCGGCAGGGCAAGGAAACACCATATATTTT. Amino acid sequence: CASSPPAGQGNTIYF.

This rearrangement joins TRBV14 to TRBJ2-7; D is perhaps TRBD1 (5 bases). This CDR3 is 13 amino acids long. Germline V CDR1 and CDR2: SGHDN, FVKESK. The germline V and J ends were trimmed by 3 bases and 3 bases, with 9 bases remaining between them. CDR3 loop: CASSHVQGYEQYF. The CDR3 coding sequence is TGTGCCAGCAGCCACGTCCAGGGCTACGAGCAGTACTTC. The full variable domain, in which reference TRBV14 and TRBJ2-7 provide the parts outside the CDR3, is EAGVTQFPSHSVIEKGQTVTLRCDPISGHDNLYWYRRVMGKEIKFLLHFVKESKQDESGMPNNRFLAERTGGTYSTLKVQPAELEDSGVYFCASSHVQGYEQYFGPGTRLTVT.

This sequence joins TRBV7-8 and TRBJ2-2; D tentatively reads TRBD1 or TRBD2 (6 bases each). Germline lookup yields CDR1 SGHVS and CDR2 FQNEAQ. V was clipped by 4 bases and J by 4 bases, with 16 bases between them. The CDR3 extends over 16 amino acids. The DNA of the CDR3 is TGTGCCAGCAGCTCGCCTGGGGGGCTTACCACCGGGGAGCTGTTTTTT. Its translation is CASSSPGGLTTGELFF.

The V gene is TRBV3-1 (or the pseudogene TRBV3-2), the J gene TRBJ1-5, with D maybe TRBD1 (5 bases). Germline lookup yields CDR1 LGHDT and CDR2 YNNKEL (reference sequence). The V end lost 0 bases, the J end lost 3 bases, and 15 bases lay between the germline ends. The CDR3 consists of 17 residues. The CDR3, as DNA: TGTGCCAGCAGCCAAGATCTCCGCAGGGACCTCAATCAGCCCCAGCATTTT. Translating it yields CASSQDLRRDLNQPQHF.

This sequence joins TRBV5-4 and TRBJ1-1; 8 bases agree with TRBD1. There are 14 residues in the CDR3. Germline CDR1 SGHNT, CDR2 YYREEE (reference sequence). V lost 5 bases and J lost 1; bases outside the gene matches: 4. The CDR3 nucleotides read TGTGCCAGCAGGAGGGACAGGCCGAACACTGAAGCTTTCTTT. It codes for CASRRDRPNTEAFF. The full variable domain, in which reference TRBV5-4 and TRBJ1-1 provide the parts outside the CDR3, is ETGVTQSPTHLIKTRGQQVTLRCSSQSGHNTVSWYQQALGQGPQFIFQYYREEENGRGNFPPRFSGLQFPNYSSELNVNALELDDSALYLCASRRDRPNTEAFFGQGTRLTVV.

The chain has TRBV27 and TRBJ2-3, with D maybe TRBD1 (6 bases). The CDR3 is 13 residues long. Germline assignment: CDR1 MNHEY and CDR2 SMNVEV (reference sequence). Trimming stripped 4 bases from V and 5 bases from J, with 10 bases between. DNA for the CDR3: TGTGCCAGCAGTTACAGGGAAAGAGATACGCAGTATTTT. Translated: CASSYRERDTQYF.

The V call is TRBV7-3, the J call TRBJ2-7; D tentatively reads TRBD1 or TRBD2 (5 bases each). The germline V gene has CDR1 SGHTA and CDR2 FQGTGA. The CDR3 has 14 residues. Deletions cut 3 bases from V and 4 bases from J, with 13 bases between. This CDR3 is CASSFRPGSYEQYF. DNA for the CDR3: TGTGCCAGCAGCTTCCGGCCAGGGAGTTACGAGCAGTACTTC.

The chain uses TRBV10-3 and TRBJ2-7; 7 bases are a match to TRBD2. CDR1 is ENHRY, CDR2 SYGVKD, per germline. The length of the CDR3 is 16 residues. Trimming at V came to 4 bases and at J to 1 base, leaving 10 bases not matched to a gene. CDR3: CAISGGGATSSYEQYF. The DNA of the CDR3 is TGTGCCATCAGTGGGGGGGGAGCCACCTCGTCCTACGAGCAGTACTTC.

The J gene is TRBJ2-3, the V gene TRBV29-1, with no clear D. Germline V gene sequence: CDR1 SQVTM, CDR2 ANQGSEA. Trimming removed 4 bases at V and 4 bases at J, with 12 bases between. The CDR3 loop spans 13 amino acids. CDR3 nucleotide sequence: TGCAGCGTTGCGAGCCCTTTTCCAGATACGCAGTATTTT. Translation gives CSVASPFPDTQYF.

This clone was picked up one time. The rearrangement uses TRBV19 and TRBJ2-2; D is uncertain. CDR1 is LNHDA, CDR2 SQIVND, per germline (reference sequence). There are 15 residues in the CDR3. Between the trimmed V and J ends, which lost 5 bases and 0 bases, there was a span of 10 bases. Here the CDR3 reads CASSFSNANTGELFF. The CDR3 nucleotides are TGTGCCAGTAGTTTCTCAAACGCGAACACCGGGGAGCTGTTTTTT. Filled out from reference TRBV19 and TRBJ2-2, the complete variable domain reads DGGITQSPKYLFRKEGQNVTLSCEQNLNHDAMYWYRQDPGQGLRLIYYSQIVNDFQKGDIAEGYSVSREKKESFPLTVTSAQKNPTAFYLCASSFSNANTGELFFGEGSRLTVL.

The gene calls are TRBV6-5 and TRBJ1-3; no clear D. The CDR3 loop spans 16 amino acids. CDR1 and CDR2 from the germline V gene are MNHEY and SVGAGI. V was pared by 0 bases and J by 0 bases, with 9 bases between. This CDR3 reads CASSYSHDYSGNTIYF. The CDR3 nucleotides read TGTGCCAGCAGTTACTCCCACGATTACTCTGGAAACACCATATATTTT.

The V gene is TRBV6-5, the J gene TRBJ2-7; unclear D gene. The germline CDR1 and CDR2 sequences are MNHEY and SVGAGI. This CDR3 contains 12 residues. The V and J ends lost 8 bases and 3 bases respectively, with 11 bases between them. The CDR3 coding sequence is TGTGCCAGCTCCCAGGAGCACTACGAGCAGTACTTC. Protein sequence: CASSQEHYEQYF.

The V call is TRBV18, the J call TRBJ2-7, with 11 positions matching TRBD1. In germline, CDR1 is KGHSH, CDR2 LQKENI. J was trimmed by 3 bases and V by 3 bases; bases with no gene match: 4. The CDR3 spans 15 residues. CDR3 DNA: TGTGCCAGCTCACCGTCCGGGACAGGGGGCTACGAGCAGTACTTC. Translating it yields CASSPSGTGGYEQYF.

The gene calls are TRBV6-1 and TRBJ1-3; D not certain. The CDR3 length is 14 residues. CDR1 MNHNS and CDR2 SASEGT come from the germline V gene. Trimming took 2 bases from V and 2 from J, leaving 7 bases between them. This CDR3 reads CASSEMNTGNTIYF. DNA for the CDR3: TGTGCCAGCAGTGAAATGAATACTGGAAACACCATATATTTT.

This sequence joins TRBV24-1 and TRBJ2-3; 8 positions match TRBD1. The CDR3 extends over 14 amino acids. The germline V gene has CDR1 KGHDR and CDR2 SFDVKD. The V and J ends lost 4 bases and 4 bases, in that order; junction bases with no gene match: 3. This chain's CDR3 is CATSDAGGADTQYF. For the CDR3, the DNA is TGTGCCACCAGTGACGCAGGGGGCGCAGATACGCAGTATTTT.

The rearrangement uses TRBV9 and TRBJ1-5; a weak D match, TRBD1 (6 bases). This CDR3 has 14 residues. Trimming removed 4 bases from V and 5 bases from J, with 13 bases in between. Germline V gene data show CDR1 as SGDLS and CDR2 as YYNGEE. The CDR3, as DNA: TGTGCCAGCAGCACAGGGACTCCAGATCAGCCCCAGCATTTT. This sequence encodes CASSTGTPDQPQHF.

This clone was seen only once. The rearrangement uses TRBV5-1 and TRBJ2-5, with D tentatively TRBD1 or TRBD2 (6 bases each). The CDR3 extends over 15 amino acids. Germline values: CDR1 SGHRS, CDR2 YFSETQ. V was pared by 4 bases and J by 6 bases, with 19 bases between. The CDR3 DNA reads as TGCGCCAGCAGCCCGTACCAAGGGGGGTCGAAGACCCAGTACTTC. It codes for CASSPYQGGSKTQYF. The full variable domain, its missing parts supplied by reference TRBV5-1 and TRBJ2-5, is KAGVTQTPRYLIKTRGQQVTLSCSPISGHRSVSWYQQTPGQGLQFLFEYFSETQRNKGNFPGRFSGRQFSNSRSEMNVSTLELGDSALYLCASSPYQGGSKTQYFGPGTRLLVL.

For the CDR3, the DNA is TGTGCCAGCAGCCTCTCGGACCGCAGAAGCGCAGATACGCAGTATTTT. This sequence encodes CASSLSDRRSADTQYF. The chain recombines TRBV5-4 with TRBJ2-3, with no clear D. Per germline, CDR1 SGHNT and CDR2 YYREEE (reference sequence). V lost 4 bases, J lost 4 bases, and 19 bases lay in between. CDR3 length: 16 residues.

The rearrangement joins TRBV21-1 to TRBJ2-3; the DNA was not compared with TRBD2, the D call given in the table. TRBV21-1 is a pseudogene locus. This CDR3 has 16 amino acids. The CDR3 here is CASSKEGGFRVDTQYF. In DNA, the CDR3 is TGTGCCAGCAGCAAAGAGGGAGGTTTTAGGGTAGATACGCAGTATTTT.

On this clone: This specimen includes other DNA sequences encoding the same CDR3. The chain links TRBV5-1 to TRBJ1-1, with D unresolved. This CDR3 contains 11 residues. Germline loops: CDR1 SGHRS, CDR2 YFSETQ. The ends were cut back, 2 bases at V and 4 bases at J, with 3 bases in the middle. CDR3 in DNA: TGCGCCAGCAGCTTCGGCACTGAAGCTTTCTTT. The encoded protein is CASSFGTEAFF.

This clone was detected only once. The J gene is TRBJ1-2, the V gene TRBV14; 7 positions agree with TRBD1. The trim removed 10 bases at V and 1 base at J, leaving 3 bases unmatched. The CDR3 covers 12 residues. The V gene's germline CDR1 is SGHDN and CDR2 FVKESK. CDR3 amino acids: CAKRGRNYGYTF. DNA for the CDR3: TGTGCCAAAAGGGGGCGTAACTATGGCTACACCTTC.